In its sample, the clone carrying this TCR beta chain was seen a few times. The ends were cut back, 7 bases at V and 1 base at J, with 10 bases in the middle. CDR3 length: 13 amino acids. Germline V gene lookup returns CDR1 MNHEY and CDR2 SVGAGI. TCRdb fed the RT-PCR reads into MiXCR, producing one record per CDR3 protein. Among 650,000 to 800,000 distinct CDR3 sequences, 14% were seen once, and the ten largest hold about 3.6%. The sequence derives from a female donor in good health, serving as a healthy control. Material: memory CD4+ T cells from blood. The chain uses TRBV6-5 and TRBJ2-5; D is unclear. CDR3 nucleotide sequence: TGTGCCAGCACACGAGGATTCCAAGAGACCCAGTACTTC. Protein product: CASTRGFQETQYF.